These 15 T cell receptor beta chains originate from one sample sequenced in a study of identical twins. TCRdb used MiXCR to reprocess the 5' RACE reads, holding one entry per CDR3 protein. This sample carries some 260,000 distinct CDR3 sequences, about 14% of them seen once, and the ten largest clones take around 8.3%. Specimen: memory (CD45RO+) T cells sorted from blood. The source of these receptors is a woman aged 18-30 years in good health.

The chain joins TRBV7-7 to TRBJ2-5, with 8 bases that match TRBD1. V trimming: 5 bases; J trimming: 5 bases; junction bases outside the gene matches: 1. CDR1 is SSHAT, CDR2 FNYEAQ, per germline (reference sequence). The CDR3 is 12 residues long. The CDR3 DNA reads TGTGCCAGCAGCAACAGGGGGGAGACCCAGTACTTC. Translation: CASSNRGETQYF.

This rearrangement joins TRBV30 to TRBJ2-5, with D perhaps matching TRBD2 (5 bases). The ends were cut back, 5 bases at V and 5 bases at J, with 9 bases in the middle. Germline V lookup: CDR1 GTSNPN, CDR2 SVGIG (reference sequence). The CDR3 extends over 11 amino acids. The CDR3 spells CAWGLGETQYF. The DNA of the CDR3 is TGTGCCTGGGGACTCGGGGAGACCCAGTACTTC.

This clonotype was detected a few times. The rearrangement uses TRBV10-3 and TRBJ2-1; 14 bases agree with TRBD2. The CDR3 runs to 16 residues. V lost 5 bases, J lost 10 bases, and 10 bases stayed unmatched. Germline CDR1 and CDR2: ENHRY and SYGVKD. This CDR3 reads CAISRLAGGRGGEQFF. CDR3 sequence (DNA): TGTGCCATCAGTAGACTAGCGGGAGGGAGAGGGGGCGAGCAGTTCTTC.

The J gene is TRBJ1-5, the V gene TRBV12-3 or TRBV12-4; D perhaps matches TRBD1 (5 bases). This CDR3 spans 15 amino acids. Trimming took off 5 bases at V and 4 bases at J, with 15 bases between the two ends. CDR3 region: CASSTGRVGNQPQHF. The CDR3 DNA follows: TGTGCCAGCAGTACCGGCAGGGTTGGGAATCAGCCCCAGCATTTT.

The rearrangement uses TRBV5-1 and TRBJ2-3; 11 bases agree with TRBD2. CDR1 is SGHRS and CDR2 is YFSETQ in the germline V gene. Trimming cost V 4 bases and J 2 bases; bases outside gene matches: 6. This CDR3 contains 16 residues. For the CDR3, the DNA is TGCGCCAGCAGCCCGGGGACTAGCGGACACACAGATACGCAGTATTTT. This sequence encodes CASSPGTSGHTDTQYF.

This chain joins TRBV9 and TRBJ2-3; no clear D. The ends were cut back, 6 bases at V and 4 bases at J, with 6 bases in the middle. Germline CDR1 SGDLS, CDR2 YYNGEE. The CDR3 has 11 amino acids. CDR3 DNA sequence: TGTGCCAGCACGAGAGCAGATACGCAGTATTTT. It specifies CASTRADTQYF.

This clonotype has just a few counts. CDR3 loop: CASSLSGGLTDTQYF. The CDR3 coding sequence is TGTGCCAGCAGCTTATCCGGGGGCCTCACAGATACGCAGTATTTT. V is TRBV11-2 and J is TRBJ2-3; D assignment may be TRBD1 or TRBD2 (6 bases each). This CDR3 is 15 amino acids long. Germline V CDR1 and CDR2: SGHAT, FQNNGV. V lost 2 bases and J lost 2, with 11 bases in between.

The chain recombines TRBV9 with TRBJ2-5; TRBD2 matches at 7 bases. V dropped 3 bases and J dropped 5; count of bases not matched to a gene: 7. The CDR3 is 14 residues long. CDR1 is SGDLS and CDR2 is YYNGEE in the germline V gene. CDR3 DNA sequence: TGTGCCAGCAGCGGAGTCGCGGGAGTGGAGACCCAGTACTTC. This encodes CASSGVAGVETQYF.

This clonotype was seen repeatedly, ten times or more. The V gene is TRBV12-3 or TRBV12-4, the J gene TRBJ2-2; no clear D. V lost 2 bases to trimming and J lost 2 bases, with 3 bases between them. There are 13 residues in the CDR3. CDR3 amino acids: CASSLLNTGELFF. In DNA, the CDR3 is TGTGCCAGCAGTTTACTAAACACCGGGGAGCTGTTTTTT.

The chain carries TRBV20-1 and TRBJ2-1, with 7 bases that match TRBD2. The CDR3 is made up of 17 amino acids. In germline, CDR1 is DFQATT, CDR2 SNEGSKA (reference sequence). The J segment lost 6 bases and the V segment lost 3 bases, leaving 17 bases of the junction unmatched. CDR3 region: CSASPWAGRGRSNEQFF. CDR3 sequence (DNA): TGCAGTGCTAGCCCATGGGCCGGGCGGGGGAGATCCAATGAGCAGTTCTTC.

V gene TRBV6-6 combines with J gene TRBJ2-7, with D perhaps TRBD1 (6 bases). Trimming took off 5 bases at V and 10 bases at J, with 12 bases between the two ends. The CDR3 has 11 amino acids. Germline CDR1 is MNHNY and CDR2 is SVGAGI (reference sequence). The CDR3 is CASSGQQSQYF. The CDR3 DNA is TGTGCCAGCAGTGGACAGCAAAGTCAGTACTTC.

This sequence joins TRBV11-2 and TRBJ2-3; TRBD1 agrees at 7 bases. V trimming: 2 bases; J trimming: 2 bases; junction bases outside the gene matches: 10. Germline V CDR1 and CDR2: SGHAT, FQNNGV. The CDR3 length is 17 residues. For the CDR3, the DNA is TGTGCCAGCAGCTTAAATTATGGGACAGACTTCACAGATACGCAGTATTTT. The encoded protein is CASSLNYGTDFTDTQYF.

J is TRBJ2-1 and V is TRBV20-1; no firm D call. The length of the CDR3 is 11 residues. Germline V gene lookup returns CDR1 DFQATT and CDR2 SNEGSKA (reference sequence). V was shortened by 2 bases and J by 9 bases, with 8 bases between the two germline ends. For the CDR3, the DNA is TGCAGTGCTAGACTGAACACTGAGCAGTTCTTC. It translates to CSARLNTEQFF.

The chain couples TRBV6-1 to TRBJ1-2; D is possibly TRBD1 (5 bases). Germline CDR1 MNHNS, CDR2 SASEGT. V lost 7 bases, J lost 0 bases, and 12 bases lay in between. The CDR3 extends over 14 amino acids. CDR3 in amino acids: CASKGGATNYGYTF. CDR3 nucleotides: TGTGCCAGCAAGGGAGGGGCCACTAACTATGGCTACACCTTC.

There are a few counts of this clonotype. The CDR3 region is CSAASGGSSRQFF. The CDR3 DNA reads TGCAGTGCGGCTAGCGGTGGATCGAGTCGGCAGTTCTTC. The chain uses TRBV20-1 and TRBJ2-1; TRBD2 matches at 7 bases. The germline V gene has CDR1 DFQATT and CDR2 SNEGSKA (reference sequence). The junction had 14 bases not matched to a gene; V was cut back by 6 bases and J by 12 bases. This CDR3 comprises 13 residues.